The 7 T cell receptor beta chains below come from one sample, sequenced in a study of regulatory T cells in long-lasting Graves disease. Time point specified: newly diagnosed GD, antithyroid drugs for less than 3 months. Construction of the TCR library relied on RNA isolated from PBMCs. Arm-PCR of CDR3 regions and iRepertoire HTBI primers were used to build TCR beta libraries. From the multiplex PCR reads, TCRdb called clonotypes with MiXCR, one entry per CDR3 protein. The table has 350,000 to 450,000 distinct CDR3 sequences, 16% seen once. The same data also contributed to another study, on T cells in Graves' hyperthyroidism and ophthalmopathy.

This sample comprised peripheral blood mononuclear cells (PBMCs), obtained at new diagnosis, from a patient treated with antithyroid drugs. The origin of the receptors is a man aged 35-49 years with Graves disease.

Many counts were recorded for this clonotype. V and J are TRBV5-6 and TRBJ2-2; 9 nucleotides align to TRBD1. Germline trimming cut 4 bases from V and 0 bases from J; bases unmatched to any gene: 4. Looked up from germline, CDR1 is SGHDT and CDR2 is YYEEEE. This CDR3 is 16 amino acids long. The CDR3 loop is CASSQRTGANTGELFF. The CDR3 DNA follows: TGTGCCAGCAGCCAGAGGACAGGGGCGAACACCGGGGAGCTGTTTTTT.

This clonotype is a singleton in its sample. A much larger clone sits a single nucleotide away, making a read error possible. The V and J genes are TRBV12-3 or TRBV12-4 and TRBJ1-5; D might be TRBD1 (5 bases). The CDR3 runs 13 residues. V was trimmed by 6 bases and J by 3 bases, leaving 9 bases between them. CDR3 DNA: TGTGCCAGCAGCGACAGAAACAATCAGCCCCAGCATTTT. It yields the protein CASSDRNNQPQHF.

Comments on this clonotype: It may be a read error: a sequence one base away is much more abundant. The chain has TRBV12-3 or TRBV12-4 and TRBJ1-5, with 7 bases lining up with TRBD1. The ends lost 6 bases at V and 5 bases at J; junction bases unmatched: 4. This CDR3 region has 13 residues. CDR3: CASRETGYQPQHF. CDR3 DNA sequence: TGTGCCAGCAGGGAGACAGGGTATCAGCCCCAGCATTTT.

This clonotype has ten or more counts. This sequence joins TRBV5-4 and TRBJ1-4; D ambiguous. CDR1 SGHNT and CDR2 YYREEE come from the germline V gene (reference sequence). With 5 bases removed from V and 6 bases from J, the gap between germline ends came to 11 bases. The CDR3 consists of 13 residues. CDR3 DNA sequence: TGTGCCAGCAGTTTCCGGGAGGATGAAAAACTGTTTTTT. Protein: CASSFREDEKLFF.

This clonotype was counted between two and nine times. The rearrangement uses TRBV19 and TRBJ2-2, with D unresolved. This CDR3 is 14 amino acids long. In germline, CDR1 is LNHDA, CDR2 SQIVND (reference sequence). V was clipped by 2 bases and J by 4 bases, with 8 bases between them. The CDR3 spells CASSIILGTGELFF. CDR3 bases: TGTGCCAGTAGTATAATCCTCGGCACCGGGGAGCTGTTTTTT.

V usage is TRBV2 and J usage is TRBJ2-3; 8 nucleotides align to TRBD2. The CDR3 contains 15 residues. The trim removed 5 bases at V and 7 bases at J, leaving 11 bases unmatched. CDR1 and CDR2 from the germline V gene are SNHLY and FYNNEI. CDR3: CASSLTRGGANTQYF. The DNA for the CDR3 is TGTGCCAGCAGTCTCACCCGGGGGGGGGCGAATACGCAGTATTTT.

This clonotype was found a few times. This rearrangement joins TRBV20-1 to TRBJ1-1, with no clear D. V was clipped by 0 bases and J by 1 base, with 9 bases between them. This CDR3 is 14 amino acids long. Germline CDR1 and CDR2: DFQATT and SNEGSKA (reference sequence). CDR3 bases: TGCAGTGCTAGAGATCTCGAGTCGAACACTGAAGCTTTCTTT. Amino acid sequence: CSARDLESNTEAFF.